The 27 T cell receptor beta chains below all came from one sample that was sequenced in a study of identical twins. TCRdb re-called the 5' RACE reads with MiXCR, one entry per CDR3 protein. The sample records 350,000 to 450,000 distinct CDR3 sequences, roughly 20% being singletons. What was sequenced was naive T cells sorted from blood. These receptor sequences come from a man aged 45-65 years in good health.

The J gene is TRBJ2-7, the V gene TRBV10-3, with D unresolved. The CDR3 runs 11 residues. In germline, CDR1 is ENHRY, CDR2 SYGVKD. Between the trimmed V and J ends, which lost 0 bases and 5 bases, there was a span of 2 bases. This chain's CDR3 is CAISESDEQYF. The CDR3 nucleotides are TGTGCCATCAGTGAGTCCGACGAGCAGTACTTC.

This clonotype was counted only a few times. The CDR3 protein is CASSLMGGGAYNEQFF. CDR3 nucleotides: TGTGCCAGCAGTTTAATGGGCGGGGGGGCCTACAATGAGCAGTTCTTC. J is TRBJ2-1 and V is TRBV28, with 9 bases lining up with TRBD2. CDR1 and CDR2 from the germline V gene are MDHEN and SYDVKM. The CDR3 spans 16 residues. Trimming at V came to 2 bases and at J to 2 bases, leaving 4 bases not matched to a gene. The whole variable domain, filled in from reference TRBV28 and TRBJ2-1, reads DVKVTQSSRYLVKRTGEKVFLECVQDMDHENMFWYRQDPGLGLRLIYFSYDVKMKEKGDIPEGYSVSREKKERFSLILESASTNQTSMYLCASSLMGGGAYNEQFFGPGTRLTVL.

The J gene is TRBJ1-1, the V gene TRBV20-1, with 8 bases identical to TRBD1. CDR3 length: 18 residues. From germline, CDR1 is DFQATT and CDR2 SNEGSKA (reference sequence). V dropped 1 base and J dropped 0; count of bases not matched to a gene: 13. The CDR3 sequence: CSARVSWTGRRLNTEAFF. The CDR3 DNA reads as TGCAGTGCTAGAGTCAGTTGGACAGGGAGAAGGTTGAACACTGAAGCTTTCTTT.

This clonotype was observed a handful of times. V and J are TRBV4-2 and TRBJ2-7; D unclear. V was trimmed by 4 bases and J by 4 bases, leaving 17 bases between them. CDR1 and CDR2 (germline): LGHNA, YNFKEQ. The CDR3 runs 15 residues. CDR3 nucleotides: TGTGCCAGCAGCCCCCGTTCCTCAGCCGAATACGAGCAGTACTTC. It is translated as CASSPRSSAEYEQYF.

This clonotype was seen at least ten times. The J gene is TRBJ2-2, the V gene TRBV20-1; D gene ambiguous. CDR1 and CDR2 from the germline V gene are DFQATT and SNEGSKA (reference sequence). The CDR3 has 11 amino acids. The ends were cut back, 6 bases at V and 3 bases at J, with 5 bases in the middle. CDR3 coding DNA: TGCAGTGCCGTGGACACCGGGGAGCTGTTTTTT. Its translation: CSAVDTGELFF.

This chain joins TRBV20-1 and TRBJ2-7; D unclear. V was trimmed by 1 base and J by 3 bases, leaving 10 bases between them. This CDR3 is 13 amino acids long. Germline values: CDR1 DFQATT, CDR2 SNEGSKA (reference sequence). The CDR3 region is CSARGVGDYEQYF. CDR3 sequence (DNA): TGCAGTGCTAGAGGAGTTGGGGACTACGAGCAGTACTTC.

This clonotype was seen only a few times. V and J are TRBV9 and TRBJ2-1; 14 bases fit TRBD2. This CDR3 is built from 15 residues. Trimming removed 0 bases from V and 9 bases from J; junction bases left unmatched: 2. Germline V gene sequence: CDR1 SGDLS, CDR2 YYNGEE. The CDR3 reads CASSVGLAGGSEQFF. DNA for the CDR3: TGTGCCAGCAGCGTAGGACTAGCGGGAGGGTCTGAGCAGTTCTTC.

This chain uses TRBV7-2 with TRBJ1-4; D is uncertain. V gave up 6 bases and J gave up 7 bases, with 12 bases separating them. This CDR3 region has 13 residues. Germline V gene data show CDR1 as SGHTA and CDR2 as FQGNSA. The CDR3 region is CASSIFHLEKLFF. In DNA, the CDR3 is TGTGCCAGCAGTATTTTCCACCTTGAAAAACTGTTTTTT. Full variable domain (outside the CDR3, taken from reference TRBV7-2 and TRBJ1-4): GAGVSQSPSNKVTEKGKDVELRCDPISGHTALYWYRQSLGQGLEFLIYFQGNSAPDKSGLPSDRFSAERTGGSVSTLTIQRTQQEDSAVYLCASSIFHLEKLFFGSGTQLSVL.

CDR3 coding DNA: TGCGCCAGCAGCTTTGGCGCAAATAATGAAAAACTGTTTTTT. This translates into CASSFGANNEKLFF. The rearrangement joins TRBV5-1 to TRBJ1-4; D gene uncertain. V gave up 2 bases and J gave up 4 bases, with 9 bases separating them. In germline, CDR1 is SGHRS, CDR2 YFSETQ. This CDR3 has 14 amino acids.

This clonotype was seen at least ten times. V is TRBV3-1 and J is TRBJ2-5; D remains ambiguous. The CDR3 loop spans 12 amino acids. Germline CDR1 is LGHDT and CDR2 is YNNKEL (reference sequence). Trimming took off 1 base at V and 5 bases at J, with 5 bases between the two ends. The CDR3 nucleotides read TGTGCCAGCAGCCAAGTGATTGAGACCCAGTACTTC. The encoded protein is CASSQVIETQYF.

This clonotype was seen ten or more times. The genes are TRBV6-5 and TRBJ1-1; D gene ambiguous. Germline lookup yields CDR1 MNHEY and CDR2 SVGAGI. The CDR3 runs to 13 residues. The V end lost 2 bases, the J end lost 1 base, and 5 bases lay between the germline ends. The CDR3 reads CASSYLGNTEAFF. CDR3 DNA: TGTGCCAGCAGTTACCTGGGGAACACTGAAGCTTTCTTT.

The chain couples TRBV20-1 to TRBJ2-1, with D possibly TRBD2 on 5 matching bases. CDR1 and CDR2 (germline): DFQATT, SNEGSKA (reference sequence). The CDR3 contains 15 residues. Trimming removed 6 bases from V and 6 bases from J, with 21 bases in between. The CDR3 region has the DNA TGCAGTGCACTAGACAAATGGCTTACCCTCAATGAGCAGTTCTTC. Translation: CSALDKWLTLNEQFF.

The rearrangement joins TRBV19 to TRBJ2-5; TRBD2 is a possible D gene (6 bases). Germline V gene lookup returns CDR1 LNHDA and CDR2 SQIVND (reference sequence). V lost 3 bases, J lost 0 bases, and 14 bases lay in between. The CDR3 has 16 residues. The CDR3 bases are TGTGCCAGTAGTATTGCTAGCGTACGAAACCAAGAGACCCAGTACTTC. Its translation: CASSIASVRNQETQYF.

The rearrangement links TRBV20-1 to TRBJ2-3; no clear D. The germline CDR1 and CDR2 sequences are DFQATT and SNEGSKA (reference sequence). Trimming removed 4 bases from V and 1 base from J, with 12 bases in between. This CDR3 is 14 amino acids long. For the CDR3, the DNA is TGCAGTGCTACGGGTGTTCCTGGCACAGATACGCAGTATTTT. Protein sequence: CSATGVPGTDTQYF.

This clonotype was detected only a few times. The rearrangement links TRBV7-6 to TRBJ2-1; no reliable D call. The V gene lost 1 base and the J gene lost 10 bases, with 11 bases spanning the gap. The CDR3 totals 13 residues. Per germline, CDR1 SGHVS and CDR2 FNYEAQ. In DNA form, the CDR3 reads TGTGCCAGCAGCTTAGGGAGTAACAGCGAGCAGTTCTTC. This codes for CASSLGSNSEQFF.

The J gene is TRBJ1-2, the V gene TRBV4-2; D is ambiguous. Germline-derived CDR1 and CDR2 are LGHNA and YNFKEQ. Trimming took off 0 bases at V and 2 bases at J, with 10 bases between the two ends. This CDR3 contains 15 residues. In DNA form, the CDR3 reads TGTGCCAGCAGCCAAGAAGGAGCAGGAAACTATGGCTACACCTTC. Its translation is CASSQEGAGNYGYTF.

This clonotype was recorded once. V usage is TRBV4-1 and J usage is TRBJ2-5; D is ambiguous. The CDR3 length is 14 residues. Germline assignment: CDR1 MGHRA and CDR2 YSYEKL. The V end lost 0 bases, the J end lost 5 bases, and 10 bases lay between the germline ends. CDR3 coding DNA: TGCGCCAGCAGCCAAGAAGGGCTGAGGGAGACCCAGTACTTC. This encodes CASSQEGLRETQYF.

V is TRBV7-2 and J is TRBJ2-2, with 7 positions matching TRBD2. The trim removed 7 bases at V and 2 bases at J, leaving 4 bases unmatched. Germline assignment: CDR1 SGHTA and CDR2 FQGNSA. The CDR3 consists of 14 residues. The CDR3, as DNA: TGTGCCAGCAAAAAGCGGGAAAACACCGGGGAGCTGTTTTTT. It specifies CASKKRENTGELFF.

This clonotype turned up a few times. The V and J genes are TRBV4-2 and TRBJ2-1; D gene uncertain. Germline CDR1 is LGHNA and CDR2 is YNFKEQ. The V and J ends lost 2 bases and 5 bases respectively, with 13 bases between them. This CDR3 has 15 residues. The CDR3 sequence is CASSQSGRKHNEQFF. The CDR3 DNA is TGTGCCAGCAGCCAATCAGGACGGAAACACAATGAGCAGTTCTTC.

Comment on this clonotype: A read error may explain this, as a much larger clone is one base away. This sequence joins TRBV5-4 and TRBJ1-1; 7 nucleotides match TRBD1. Germline-derived CDR1 and CDR2 are SGHNT and YYREEE (reference sequence). CDR3 length equals 14 residues. Written as DNA, the CDR3 is TGTGCCGGCAGCTTGAGACAGGGGAACACTGAAGCTTTCTTT. Translation gives CAGSLRQGNTEAFF.

This clonotype was detected a few times. This rearrangement joins TRBV9 to TRBJ2-3, with 8 bases matching TRBD1. Germline trimming cut 4 bases from V and 3 bases from J; bases unmatched to any gene: 13. The CDR3 is 17 residues long. Germline CDR1 is SGDLS and CDR2 is YYNGEE. CDR3 residues: CASSTRTGLPETDTQYF. CDR3 in DNA: TGTGCCAGCAGCACCCGGACAGGGCTGCCAGAAACAGATACGCAGTATTTT.

The chain couples TRBV29-1 to TRBJ2-5, with D tentatively TRBD2 (6 bases). The CDR3 contains 12 residues. V shed 7 bases and J shed 2 bases, with 11 bases lying between them. Germline V gene lookup returns CDR1 SQVTM and CDR2 ANQGSEA. CDR3 sequence: CSAGGIQETQYF. The CDR3 coding sequence is TGCAGCGCTGGCGGGATACAAGAGACCCAGTACTTC. The full variable domain, completed using reference TRBV29-1 and TRBJ2-5, is SAVISQKPSRDICQRGTSLTIQCQVDSQVTMMFWYRQQPGQSLTLIATANQGSEATYESGFVIDKFPISRPNLTFSTLTVSNMSPEDSSIYLCSAGGIQETQYFGPGTRLLVL.

As concerns this clonotype: Lacking the conserved final phenylalanine or tryptophan, this CDR3 likely reflects a read error. V gene TRBV20-1 combines with J gene TRBJ2-7, with a tentative D call TRBD2 (5 bases). The CDR3 runs 14 residues. The V gene's germline CDR1 is DFQATT and CDR2 SNEGSKA (reference sequence). Trimming pared 0 bases from V and 2 bases from J, leaving 11 bases between. This CDR3 is CSARDLRATYEQYL. The CDR3 region has the DNA TGCAGTGCTAGAGATCTGAGGGCCACCTACGAGCAGTACCTC.

The rearrangement joins TRBV7-6 to TRBJ2-1; 10 positions match TRBD2. Losses at the gene ends were 2 bases for V and 4 bases for J; bases not matched to a gene: 8. Germline-derived CDR1 and CDR2 are SGHVS and FNYEAQ. The CDR3 totals 17 residues. The CDR3 reads CASSLSPPSGSYNEQFF. For the CDR3, the DNA is TGTGCCAGCAGCTTATCACCTCCTAGCGGGAGTTACAATGAGCAGTTCTTC. Full variable domain (rest looked up from reference TRBV7-6 and TRBJ2-1): GAGVSQSPRYKVTKRGQDVALRCDPISGHVSLYWYRQALGQGPEFLTYFNYEAQQDKSGLPNDRFSAERPEGSISTLTIQRTEQRDSAMYRCASSLSPPSGSYNEQFFGPGTRLTVL.

The gene calls are TRBV11-2 and TRBJ1-1; D call uncertain. V gave up 0 bases and J gave up 0 bases, with 8 bases separating them. The CDR3 consists of 15 residues. Germline V gene sequence: CDR1 SGHAT, CDR2 FQNNGV. CDR3 protein: CASSLDLSLNTEAFF. DNA of the CDR3: TGTGCCAGCAGCTTAGATCTTAGCCTGAACACTGAAGCTTTCTTT.

This chain links TRBV9 with TRBJ2-3, with 8 bases identical to TRBD2. V trimming: 4 bases; J trimming: 5 bases; junction bases outside the gene matches: 12. Germline V gene sequence: CDR1 SGDLS, CDR2 YYNGEE. The CDR3 is 16 residues long. The CDR3 DNA is TGTGCCAGCAGCCCCCGGGGGGGAGGGCGTATAGATACGCAGTATTTT. This translates into CASSPRGGGRIDTQYF.

This clonotype was seen at least ten times. The chain joins TRBV6-2 or TRBV6-3 to TRBJ2-1; possibly TRBD1 for D (5 bases). CDR1 and CDR2 (germline): MNHEY, SVGEGT. V lost 7 bases and J lost 9, with 22 bases in between. There are 15 residues in the CDR3. CDR3 sequence (DNA): TGTGCCAGCAAAATCACCCCCCCTGGGGCTGGTGAGCAGTTCTTC. Protein: CASKITPPGAGEQFF.